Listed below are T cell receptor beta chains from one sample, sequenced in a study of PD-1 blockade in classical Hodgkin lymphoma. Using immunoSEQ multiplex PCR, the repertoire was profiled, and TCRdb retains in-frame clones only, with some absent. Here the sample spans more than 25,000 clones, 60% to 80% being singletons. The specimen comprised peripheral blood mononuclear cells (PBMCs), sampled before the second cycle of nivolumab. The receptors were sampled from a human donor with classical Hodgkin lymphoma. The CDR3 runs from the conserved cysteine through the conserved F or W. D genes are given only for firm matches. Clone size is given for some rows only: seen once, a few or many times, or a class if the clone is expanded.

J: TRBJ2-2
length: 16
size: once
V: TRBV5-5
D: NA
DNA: TGTGCCAGCAGCTTGTTCTTTGGGTCGCGGACCGGGGAGCTGTTTTTT
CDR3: CASSLFFGSRTGELFF

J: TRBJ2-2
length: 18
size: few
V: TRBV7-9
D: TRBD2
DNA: TGTGCCAGCAGCTCAGGACTAGCGGGGACTACGAACACCGGGGAGCTGTTTTTT
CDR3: CASSSGLAGTTNTGELFF

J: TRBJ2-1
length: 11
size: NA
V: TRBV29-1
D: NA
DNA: TGCAGCGTACGGTTATACAATGAGCAGTTCTTC
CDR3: CSVRLYNEQFF

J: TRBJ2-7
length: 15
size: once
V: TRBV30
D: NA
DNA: TGTGCCTGGAGTGTAGGAGGGATCGACTTGGTTGGGCAGTACTTC
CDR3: CAWSVGGIDLVGQYF

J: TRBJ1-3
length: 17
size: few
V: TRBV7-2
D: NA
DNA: TGTGCCAGCAGCATATCCCCCGGTGGGGCTGCAGGAAACACCATATATTTT
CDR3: CASSISPGGAAGNTIYF

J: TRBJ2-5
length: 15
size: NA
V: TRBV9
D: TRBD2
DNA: TGTGCCAGCAGCGTAGGACTAGCCAACCAAGAGACCCAGTACTTC
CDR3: CASSVGLANQETQYF

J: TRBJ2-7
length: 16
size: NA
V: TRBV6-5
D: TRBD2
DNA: TGTGCCAGCAGTTACGGCCGGACTAGCGGGAGCCGGGAGCAGTACTTC
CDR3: CASSYGRTSGSREQYF

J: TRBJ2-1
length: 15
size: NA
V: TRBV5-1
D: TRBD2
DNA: TGCGCCAGCAGCTTGGGAACTAGCGGAAACAATGAGCAGTTCTTC
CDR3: CASSLGTSGNNEQFF

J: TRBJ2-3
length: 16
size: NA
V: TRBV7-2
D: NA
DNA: TGTGCCAGCAGCTTACTTCCGGGAGTAGGCGGAGATACGCAGTATTTT
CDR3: CASSLLPGVGGDTQYF

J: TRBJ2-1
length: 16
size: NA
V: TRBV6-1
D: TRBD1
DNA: TGTGCCAGCAGTGGGTCGACAGGGGGCTCCTACAATGAGCAGTTCTTC
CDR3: CASSGSTGGSYNEQFF

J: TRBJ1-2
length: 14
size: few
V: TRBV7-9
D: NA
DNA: TGTGCCAGCAGCGCTCGCCGGGAGAGCTATGGCTACACCTTC
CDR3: CASSARRESYGYTF

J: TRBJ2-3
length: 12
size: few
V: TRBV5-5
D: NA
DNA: TGTGCCAGCAGCTTAGATACAGATACGCAGTATTTT
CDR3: CASSLDTDTQYF

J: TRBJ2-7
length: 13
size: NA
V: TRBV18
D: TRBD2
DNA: TGTGCCAGCTCACCACAACTAGCGGGCGAGCAGTACTTC
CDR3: CASSPQLAGEQYF

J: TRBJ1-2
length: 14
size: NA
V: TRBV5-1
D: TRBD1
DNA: TGCGCCAGCAGCTTGGGCGACAGGGAAAATGGCTACACCTTC
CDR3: CASSLGDRENGYTF

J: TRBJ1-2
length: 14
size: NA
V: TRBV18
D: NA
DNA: TGTGCCAGCTCACCCACGAGGGGCAACTATGGCTACACCTTC
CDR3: CASSPTRGNYGYTF

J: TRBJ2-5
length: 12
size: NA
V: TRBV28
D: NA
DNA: TGTGCCAGCAGTACAGGGTCGGAGACCCAGTACTTC
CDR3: CASSTGSETQYF

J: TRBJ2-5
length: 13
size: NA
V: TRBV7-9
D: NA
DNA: TGTGCCAGCAGCTTAGAGGGGGGATCGGCCCAGTACTTC
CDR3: CASSLEGGSAQYF

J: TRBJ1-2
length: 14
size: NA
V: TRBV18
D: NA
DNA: TGTGCCAGCTCACCACACCCGGATAACACTATCGCCACCTTC
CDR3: CASSPHPDNTIATF

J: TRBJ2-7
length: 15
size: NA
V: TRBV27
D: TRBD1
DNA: TGTGCCAGCAGCGCCACAGGGGCTCTACCCTACGAGCAGTACTTC
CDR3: CASSATGALPYEQYF

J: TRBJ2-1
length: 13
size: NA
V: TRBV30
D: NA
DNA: TGTGCCAGTGGACTCCTGACCTACAATGAGCAGTTCTTC
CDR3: CASGLLTYNEQFF

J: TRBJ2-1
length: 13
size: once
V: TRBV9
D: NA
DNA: TGTGCCAGCAGCGTAGAGCGGAACAATGAGCAGTTCTTC
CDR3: CASSVERNNEQFF

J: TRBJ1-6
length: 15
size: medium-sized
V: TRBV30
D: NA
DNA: TGTGCCTGGAGTGTAAGGGAAGGGTGGGATTCACCCCTCCACTTT
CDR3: CAWSVREGWDSPLHF

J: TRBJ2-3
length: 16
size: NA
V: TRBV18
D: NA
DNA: TGTGCCAGCTCAGCTCCCGGCGTAGGGGGAGGGGATACGCAGTATTTT
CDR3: CASSAPGVGGGDTQYF